This T cell receptor beta chain was sequenced during a study of control samples from healthy donors and cancer patients. For this clone: The same CDR3 can be traced to other DNA sequences in this sample.

This CDR3 region has 15 residues. The germline V and J ends were trimmed by 1 base and 1 base, with 10 bases remaining between them. Germline CDR1 SGHTA, CDR2 FQGNSA. Clones were sequenced by immunoSEQ multiplex PCR, and TCRdb holds only the in-frame ones, with some missing. The data contain under 200,000 clones, roughly 94% of them singletons. The specimen was blood. The chain uses TRBV7-2 and TRBJ1-1; D is unclear. This sequence originates from a woman between 35 and 50 years old in good health. The CDR3 bases are TGTGCCAGCAGCTTAGTTAGAACTCCGAACACTGAAGCTTTCTTT. Encoded protein: CASSLVRTPNTEAFF.